The T cell receptor (beta chain) described here comes from a study of blood T cell repertoires in COVID-19. As for the study in general: Collection of acute and convalescent COVID-19 samples took place in the United States, Italy and Spain. T cells, B-cell-depleted T cells, or PBMCs supplied cDNA or gDNA.

In this sample, this clone turned up a few times. Data came from immunoSEQ multiplex PCR; TCRdb stores just in-frame clones and leaves some out. Here the sample spans about 270,000 clones, 83% being singletons. The TCR originated in a woman aged 50 to 60 who had recovered from COVID-19. What was sequenced was peripheral blood.

CDR3 bases: TGCGCCAGCAGCCAAGAGTTTTCGGGCAGGGGGTACGAGCAGTACTTC. It specifies CASSQEFSGRGYEQYF. The J gene is TRBJ2-7, the V gene TRBV4-3, with TRBD1 matching over 7 bases. V gave up 0 bases and J gave up 4 bases; unmatched junction bases: 9. In germline, CDR1 is LGHNA, CDR2 YSLEER. This CDR3 contains 16 residues.